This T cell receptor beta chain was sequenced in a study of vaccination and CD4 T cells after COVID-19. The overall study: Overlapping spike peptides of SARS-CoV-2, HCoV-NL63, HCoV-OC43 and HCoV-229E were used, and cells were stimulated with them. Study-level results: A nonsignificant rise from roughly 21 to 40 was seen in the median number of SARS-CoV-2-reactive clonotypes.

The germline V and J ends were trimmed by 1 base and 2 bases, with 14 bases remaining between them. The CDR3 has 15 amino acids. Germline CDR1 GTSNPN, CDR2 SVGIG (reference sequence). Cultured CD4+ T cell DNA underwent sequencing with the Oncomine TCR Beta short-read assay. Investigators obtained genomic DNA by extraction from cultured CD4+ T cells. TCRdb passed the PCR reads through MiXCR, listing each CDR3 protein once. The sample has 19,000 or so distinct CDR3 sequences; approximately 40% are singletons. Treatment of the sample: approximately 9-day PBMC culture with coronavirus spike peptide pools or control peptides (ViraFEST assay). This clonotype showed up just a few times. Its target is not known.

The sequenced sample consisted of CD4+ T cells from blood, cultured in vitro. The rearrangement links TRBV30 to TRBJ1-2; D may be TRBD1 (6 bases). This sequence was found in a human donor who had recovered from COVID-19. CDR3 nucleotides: TGTGCCTGGAGTGGTAGGGGGGCGCACAACTATGGCTACACCTTC. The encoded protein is CAWSGRGAHNYGYTF.